Listed here are 26 T cell receptor beta chains from one sample, sequenced in a study of metastatic and nonmetastatic thyroid tumors. Each patient came to thyroid surgery without any prior treatment (of any kind). TCRdb reanalyzed the PCR reads via MiXCR. The data hold about 19,000 clones, with about 15% observed a single time. The sample comprised blood. The receptors originated from a male donor with papillary thyroid cancer or a benign thyroid nodule (not recorded which). Some clones in this sample may be carry-over from other donors' samples.

There are many counts of this clone. Other DNA sequences within the sample encode an identical CDR3. The gene calls are TRBV9 and TRBJ2-1, with D unclear. The CDR3 runs to 13 residues. V lost 0 bases and J 5 bases, leaving 6 bases between the germline ends. Germline V CDR1 and CDR2: SGDLS, YYNGEE. CDR3 nucleotide sequence: TGTGCCAGCAGCGTAGTTCTAGACAATGAGCAGTTCTTC. It encodes CASSVVLDNEQFF.

CDR3 coding DNA: TGTGCCAGCAATTTGGGGTGGAGTGGATTGGCAGGGGGCTACACCTTC. Translating it yields CASNLGWSGLAGGYTF. This chain uses TRBV27 with TRBJ1-2; TRBD1 is a possible D gene (5 bases). V was pared by 7 bases and J by 8 bases, with 26 bases between. This CDR3 is 16 amino acids long. CDR1 is MNHEY, CDR2 SMNVEV, per germline (reference sequence).

This clone is medium-sized (0.01 to 0.1%) in the sample. The chain joins TRBV20-1 to TRBJ2-3, with 10 bases matching TRBD2. The CDR3 is 15 amino acids. The germline V gene encodes CDR1 DFQATT and CDR2 SNEGSKA (reference sequence). Losses at the gene ends were 3 bases for V and 2 bases for J; bases not matched to a gene: 5. CDR3 sequence reads: CSASKREGYTDTQYF. In nucleotides, the CDR3 is TGCAGTGCTAGTAAGCGGGAGGGATACACAGATACGCAGTATTTT.

The chain uses TRBV30 and TRBJ2-7, with 11 bases identical to TRBD1. Unmatched junction bases numbered 7, after V lost 4 bases and J lost 2 bases. The length of the CDR3 is 15 residues. CDR1 GTSNPN and CDR2 SVGIG come from the germline V gene (reference sequence). The DNA of the CDR3 is TGTGCCTGGACTCCCGGGACAGGGGGGACCTACGAGCAGTACTTC. It translates to CAWTPGTGGTYEQYF.

This clone has ten or more counts. The chain links TRBV3-1 to TRBJ2-1; possible D gene TRBD2, 5 bases. Trimming took off 4 bases at V and 1 base at J, with 11 bases between the two ends. The CDR3 runs 15 residues. In germline, CDR1 is LGHDT, CDR2 YNNKEL (reference sequence). The CDR3 is CASSLEWESYNEQFF. The DNA of the CDR3 is TGTGCCAGCAGCCTGGAGTGGGAGTCCTACAATGAGCAGTTCTTC.

This clone was seen ten or more times. This chain uses TRBV5-1 with TRBJ2-5, with D possibly matching TRBD1 (5 bases). CDR1 and CDR2 from the germline V gene are SGHRS and YFSETQ. V lost 3 bases and J lost 4, with 13 bases in between. This CDR3 has 14 residues. CDR3 amino acids: CASSSQGSGETQYF. CDR3 nucleotide sequence: TGCGCCAGCAGCTCTCAGGGTTCCGGAGAGACCCAGTACTTC.

This clone has a count of ten or more. The V call is TRBV29-1, the J call TRBJ2-7, with TRBD2 identical over 7 bases. The V gene end was trimmed by 4 bases and the J gene end by 4 bases; junction bases not matched to a gene: 7. Germline lookup yields CDR1 SQVTM and CDR2 ANQGSEA. The CDR3 totals 13 residues. Here the CDR3 DNA reads TGCAGCGTTGCCTTCGGGGAGGGTTACGAGCAGTACTTC. It specifies CSVAFGEGYEQYF.

The table lists this clone with a few counts. CDR3 DNA sequence: TGTGCCTGCAACATACCGGGACAGGACACAGATACGCAGTATTTT. It yields the protein CACNIPGQDTDTQYF. The chain employs TRBV28 and TRBJ2-3, with TRBD1 matching over 8 bases. The CDR3 length is 15 residues. The V gene's germline CDR1 is MDHEN and CDR2 SYDVKM. The V and J ends lost 11 bases and 2 bases, in that order; junction bases with no gene match: 12.

This clone was seen repeatedly, ten times or more. The chain couples TRBV2 to TRBJ2-4; 11 nucleotides align to TRBD1. The CDR3 is 15 amino acids. Germline CDR1 is SNHLY and CDR2 is FYNNEI. J lost 8 bases, V lost 2 bases, and 5 bases had no gene match. The CDR3 bases are TGTGCCAGCAGTGAATTGGGGACAGGGGGAGACATTCAGTACTTC. It yields the protein CASSELGTGGDIQYF.

The table lists this clone with many counts. The sample holds other DNA sequences that translate to the same CDR3. This chain links TRBV7-9 with TRBJ1-5, with unresolved D. This CDR3 is 12 amino acids long. Germline CDR1 is SEHNR and CDR2 is FQNEAQ (reference sequence). Trimming pared 1 base from V and 2 bases from J, leaving 0 bases between. CDR3 sequence (DNA): TGTGCCAGCAGCTTAGGCAATCAGCCCCAGCATTTT. As protein: CASSLGNQPQHF.

This chain's CDR3 is CASSSGLASSYEQYF. DNA for the CDR3: TGCGCCAGCAGCTCGGGACTAGCAAGCTCCTACGAGCAGTACTTC. V is TRBV5-1 and J is TRBJ2-7, with TRBD2 matching over 9 bases. The germline gives CDR1 SGHRS, CDR2 YFSETQ. V shed 3 bases, J shed 0 bases, and the junction held 4 bases outside the gene matches. The CDR3 is 15 residues long.

Ten or more counts support this clone. The V gene is TRBV2, the J gene TRBJ1-5, with no clear D. The CDR3 spans 13 residues. V was cut by 4 bases and J by 2 bases, with 6 bases left in between. CDR1 is SNHLY, CDR2 FYNNEI, per germline. DNA of the CDR3: TGTGCCAGCAGTGCCCAACGCAATCAGCCCCAGCATTTT. Translation: CASSAQRNQPQHF.

In its sample, this clone was seen a few times. The chain uses TRBV9 and TRBJ2-4; D may be TRBD2 (6 bases). Germline V gene sequence: CDR1 SGDLS, CDR2 YYNGEE. Trimming removed 0 bases at V and 1 base at J, with 14 bases between. The length of the CDR3 is 17 residues. The CDR3 loop is CASSVAGDPSAKNIQYF. The CDR3 DNA is TGTGCCAGCAGCGTAGCGGGAGACCCATCGGCCAAAAACATTCAGTACTTC.

This clone ranks as medium-sized. V usage is TRBV7-2 and J usage is TRBJ2-6, with TRBD2 identical over 13 bases. This CDR3 is built from 18 residues. Losses at the gene ends were 5 bases for V and 0 bases for J; bases not matched to a gene: 4. Per germline, CDR1 SGHTA and CDR2 FQGNSA. CDR3 bases: TGTGCCAGCAGCCCTCGACTAGCGGGAGGCTCTGGGGCCAACGTCCTGACTTTC. Protein sequence: CASSPRLAGGSGANVLTF.

In its sample, this clone ranks as medium-sized. V is TRBV6-1 and J is TRBJ2-5; the D gene is possibly TRBD1 (5 bases). The V and J ends lost 3 bases and 1 base respectively, with 9 bases between them. CDR1 MNHNS and CDR2 SASEGT come from the germline V gene. This CDR3 has 14 residues. The CDR3 loop is CASSDGRVQETQYF. CDR3 bases: TGTGCCAGCAGTGACGGCAGGGTCCAAGAGACCCAGTACTTC.

This clone occurred many times. In the same sample, other DNA sequences code for this CDR3. The genes are TRBV12-3 or TRBV12-4 and TRBJ2-1; D is unresolved. The CDR3 runs 11 residues. V was pared by 7 bases and J by 14 bases, with 15 bases between. CDR3 protein: CASTPLGLKFF. CDR3 coding DNA: TGTGCCAGCACCCCATTGGGGTTGAAGTTCTTC.

This chain joins TRBV30 and TRBJ2-2; D uncertain. Germline CDR1 GTSNPN, CDR2 SVGIG (reference sequence). The V and J ends lost 4 bases and 2 bases respectively, with 8 bases between them. The CDR3 covers 13 residues. CDR3: CAWILTNTGELFF. CDR3 nucleotides: TGTGCCTGGATTTTGACAAACACCGGGGAGCTGTTTTTT.

This clone rates as medium-sized. The chain joins TRBV30 to TRBJ1-6; possible D gene TRBD1, 6 bases. The germline gives CDR1 GTSNPN, CDR2 SVGIG (reference sequence). Trimming cost V 7 bases and J 10 bases, with 29 bases left between them. This CDR3 has 17 amino acids. CDR3: CASDIAWGASLSSPLHF. CDR3 nucleotide sequence: TGTGCCTCCGATATAGCCTGGGGGGCGAGTTTGAGCTCACCCCTCCACTTT.

This clone was seen ten or more times. The CDR3 is CASSLGPRDTQYF. The CDR3 region has the DNA TGTGCCAGCAGCTTAGGCCCCAGGGATACGCAGTATTTT. The rearrangement uses TRBV7-3 and TRBJ2-3; unclear D gene. Germline V gene data show CDR1 as SGHTA and CDR2 as FQGTGA. V was cut by 2 bases and J by 6 bases, with 9 bases left in between. This CDR3 is 13 amino acids long.

J is TRBJ1-3 and V is TRBV5-1; D unclear. Germline CDR1 and CDR2: SGHRS and YFSETQ. V lost 3 bases and J lost 0, with 4 bases in between. This CDR3 is 13 amino acids long. CDR3 loop: CASSSSSGNTIYF. For the CDR3, the DNA is TGCGCCAGCAGCTCCTCCTCTGGAAACACCATATATTTT. Drawing the rest from reference TRBV5-1 and TRBJ1-3, the complete variable domain is KAGVTQTPRYLIKTRGQQVTLSCSPISGHRSVSWYQQTPGQGLQFLFEYFSETQRNKGNFPGRFSGRQFSNSRSEMNVSTLELGDSALYLCASSSSSGNTIYFGEGSWLTVV.

CDR3 in amino acids: CASTKDPVISYEQYF. The CDR3 DNA reads TGCGCCAGCACCAAAGACCCCGTGATCTCCTACGAGCAGTACTTC. The chain links TRBV4-1 to TRBJ2-7, with D uncertain. Germline V gene data show CDR1 as MGHRA and CDR2 as YSYEKL. The germline V and J ends were trimmed by 7 bases and 0 bases, with 16 bases remaining between them. CDR3 length equals 15 residues.

This clone was counted many times. This chain uses TRBV6-2 or TRBV6-3 with TRBJ2-1; 14 bases map to TRBD2. CDR1 is MNHEY, CDR2 SVGEGT, per germline. V shed 2 bases and J 5 bases; nucleotides not matched to a gene: 8. The CDR3 has 18 residues. Here the CDR3 reads CASSYGTSGRRYHNEQFF. CDR3 sequence (DNA): TGTGCCAGCAGTTACGGGACTAGCGGGAGAAGGTATCACAATGAGCAGTTCTTC.

In its sample, this clone was seen many times. This sample includes further DNA sequences coding for the same CDR3. The chain links TRBV4-3 to TRBJ2-3, with D possibly matching TRBD2 (6 bases). V lost 0 bases, J lost 3 bases, and 13 bases lay in between. Per germline, CDR1 LGHNA and CDR2 YSLEER. The CDR3 runs to 16 residues. The DNA of the CDR3 is TGCGCCAGCAGCCAAGAGAGCGGGCCTAGTACAGATACGCAGTATTTT. Residues: CASSQESGPSTDTQYF.

Ten or more counts support this clone. The chain couples TRBV3-1 to TRBJ2-7; D is perhaps TRBD2 (5 bases). The germline V gene encodes CDR1 LGHDT and CDR2 YNNKEL (reference sequence). Trimming removed 4 bases from V and 1 base from J, with 8 bases in between. The CDR3 runs to 13 residues. The CDR3 reads CASSLRGSYEQYF. Written as DNA, the CDR3 is TGTGCCAGCAGCCTTCGGGGTTCCTACGAGCAGTACTTC.

The table lists this clone with a few counts. This chain links TRBV28 with TRBJ2-7, with 7 positions matching TRBD2. With 7 bases clipped from V and 9 bases from J, the junction kept 12 bases outside the gene matches. In germline, CDR1 is MDHEN, CDR2 SYDVKM. The CDR3 spans 13 residues. The CDR3 reads CASITGDYRRQYF. The CDR3 coding sequence is TGTGCCAGCATCACCGGGGACTATCGGAGGCAGTACTTC.

This clone was detected ten times or more. The same CDR3 is also encoded by other DNA sequences in this sample. CDR3 loop: CSASGLRDSTDTQYF. DNA for the CDR3: TGCAGTGCTAGTGGATTACGGGATAGCACAGATACGCAGTATTTT. The chain employs TRBV20-1 and TRBJ2-3, with D perhaps matching TRBD2 (5 bases). The CDR3 covers 15 residues. Germline CDR1 and CDR2: DFQATT and SNEGSKA (reference sequence). The V end was cut by 3 bases, the J end by 0 bases, with 13 bases between.